Shown below are 25 T cell receptor beta chains from a single sample sequenced in a study of cytomegalovirus exposure and HLA in healthy donors. PCR involved 60 Vbeta and 13 Jbeta primers. Generated by immunoSEQ multiplex PCR, the TCRdb table keeps only in-frame clones and is missing some. The sample features about 58,000 clones, with 2.1% in its top ten. Source material: PBMCs. All receptors come from a woman aged 18-29 years in good health and CMV-seronegative.

The V and J genes are TRBV7-9 and TRBJ1-1; no firm D call. Deletions cut 6 bases from V and 1 base from J, with 21 bases between. The CDR3 sequence is 17 residues long. Germline V CDR1 and CDR2: SEHNR, FQNEAQ (reference sequence). The CDR3 DNA reads TGTGCCAGCAGAGATACCAGGACGTCTAGCCCGAACACTGAAGCTTTCTTT. Residues: CASRDTRTSSPNTEAFF.

The chain joins TRBV27 to TRBJ1-5, with D maybe TRBD1 (5 bases). Trimming removed 4 bases at V and 5 bases at J, with 21 bases between. Germline-derived CDR1 and CDR2 are MNHEY and SMNVEV (reference sequence). The CDR3 length is 17 residues. CDR3 coding DNA: TGTGCCAGCAGTTCAGGAAGTAGCCAGGGATTGGATCAGCCCCAGCATTTT. It codes for CASSSGSSQGLDQPQHF.

J is TRBJ2-3 and V is TRBV5-1, with 8 bases identical to TRBD2. The CDR3 contains 14 residues. Germline CDR1 SGHRS, CDR2 YFSETQ. V trimming: 2 bases; J trimming: 6 bases; junction bases outside the gene matches: 5. The chain's CDR3 is CASSFIRTSDTQYF. The CDR3 nucleotides are TGCGCCAGCAGCTTCATCCGGACTAGCGATACGCAGTATTTT.

In DNA form, the CDR3 reads TGTGCCAGCAAGGAGAACCAAGAGACCCAGTACTTC. Translated: CASKENQETQYF. The chain links TRBV2 to TRBJ2-5; D is unclear. The CDR3 runs 12 residues. The V and J ends lost 7 bases and 0 bases respectively, with 6 bases between them. Germline assignment: CDR1 SNHLY and CDR2 FYNNEI.

The CDR3: CASSLRQTNEKLFF. CDR3 sequence (DNA): TGTGCCAGCAGCTTACGACAGACTAATGAAAAACTGTTTTTT. This chain uses TRBV7-9 with TRBJ1-4; D possibly corresponds to TRBD1 (5 bases). CDR1 and CDR2 (germline): SEHNR, FQNEAQ (reference sequence). CDR3 length equals 14 residues. The germline V and J ends were trimmed by 2 bases and 2 bases, with 6 bases remaining between them.

The rearrangement links TRBV5-6 to TRBJ1-6; D gene unclear. Germline V gives CDR1 SGHDT, CDR2 YYEEEE. The V end was cut by 0 bases, the J end by 9 bases, with 10 bases between. The CDR3 sequence is 14 residues long. The CDR3, as DNA: TGTGCCAGCAGCTTGGGTGCAAGGAGTTCACCCCTCCACTTT. As protein: CASSLGARSSPLHF.

The J gene is TRBJ1-2, the V gene TRBV28; 7 bases line up with TRBD1. V gave up 6 bases and J gave up 5 bases; unmatched junction bases: 6. The CDR3 extends over 13 amino acids. Germline V gives CDR1 MDHEN, CDR2 SYDVKM. The CDR3 spells CASRQGILYGYTF. CDR3 bases: TGTGCCAGCAGACAGGGGATATTATATGGCTACACCTTC.

J is TRBJ2-5 and V is TRBV4-2; D may be TRBD1 (6 bases). Germline V lookup: CDR1 LGHNA, CDR2 YNFKEQ. V shed 1 base and J shed 0 bases, with 15 bases lying between them. The CDR3 sequence is 17 residues long. The CDR3 reads CASSQALGAANQETQYF. CDR3 DNA: TGTGCCAGCAGCCAAGCTTTGGGGGCCGCCAACCAAGAGACCCAGTACTTC.

The V and J genes are TRBV6-6 and TRBJ1-4; 9 bases are shared with TRBD1. J lost 8 bases, V lost 4 bases, and 11 bases had no gene match. This CDR3 is built from 16 residues. Germline lookup yields CDR1 MNHNY and CDR2 SVGAGI (reference sequence). The CDR3 bases are TGTGCCAGCAGTTTGGGCCCCGGACAGGGGAGGGAAAAACTGTTTTTT. Amino acid sequence: CASSLGPGQGREKLFF.

This chain joins TRBV18 and TRBJ1-1; D might be TRBD1 (5 bases). Trimming cost V 5 bases and J 1 base, with 8 bases left between them. The CDR3 totals 13 residues. Germline loops: CDR1 KGHSH, CDR2 LQKENI. The CDR3 nucleotides read TGTGCCAGCTCAGATGACAGGAACACTGAAGCTTTCTTT. Amino acid sequence: CASSDDRNTEAFF.

This rearrangement joins TRBV6-1 to TRBJ1-2, with D uncertain. V lost 4 bases, J lost 1 base, and 4 bases lay in between. Germline CDR1 reads MNHNS; CDR2 reads SASEGT. This CDR3 has 12 amino acids. The CDR3 DNA sequence: TGTGCCAGCAGTGTTCTTAACTATGGCTACACCTTC. Its translation: CASSVLNYGYTF.

This CDR3 reads CASSHSGTSGAGGELFF. The CDR3 nucleotides read TGTGCCAGCAGCCACTCCGGGACTAGCGGGGCTGGTGGGGAGCTGTTTTTT. V usage is TRBV9 and J usage is TRBJ2-2; 13 bases map to TRBD2. This CDR3 contains 17 residues. CDR1 and CDR2 from the germline V gene are SGDLS and YYNGEE. The V segment lost 4 bases and the J segment 8 bases; nucleotides outside the gene matches: 11.

The chain uses TRBV29-1 and TRBJ2-5, with a tentative D call TRBD2 (7 bases). Per germline, CDR1 SQVTM and CDR2 ANQGSEA. The CDR3 covers 14 residues. The germline V and J ends were trimmed by 3 bases and 11 bases, with 22 bases remaining between them. The CDR3 spells CSVEDAPGGGEQYF. In DNA, the CDR3 is TGCAGCGTTGAGGATGCTCCGGGGGGCGGGGAGCAGTACTTC.

The V and J genes are TRBV11-1 and TRBJ1-1, with 9 positions matching TRBD1. CDR1 is SGHAT and CDR2 is FQDESV in the germline V gene (reference sequence). Trimming cost V 2 bases and J 7 bases; bases outside gene matches: 11. The CDR3 loop spans 16 amino acids. The CDR3 DNA reads TGTGCCAGCAGCTTACCACGGGGACAGGGTGATTATGAAGCTTTCTTT. Protein sequence: CASSLPRGQGDYEAFF.

The chain recombines TRBV6-5 with TRBJ2-5; no clear D gene. Per germline, CDR1 MNHEY and CDR2 SVGAGI. The CDR3 has 14 amino acids. V was clipped by 5 bases and J by 7 bases, with 17 bases between them. The CDR3 sequence is CASSRGSRRGTQYF. In DNA, the CDR3 is TGTGCCAGCAGTCGTGGGTCGCGGCGCGGGACCCAGTACTTC.

The rearrangement links TRBV10-2 to TRBJ1-6; D might be TRBD1 (6 bases). V was shortened by 6 bases and J by 10 bases, with 16 bases between the two germline ends. Germline V lookup: CDR1 WSHSY, CDR2 SAAADI. This CDR3 has 14 residues. Here the CDR3 reads CASRDSGPWSPLHF. The CDR3 DNA follows: TGCGCCAGCAGGGACAGTGGCCCTTGGTCACCCCTCCACTTT.

V gene TRBV7-2 combines with J gene TRBJ2-5; no definite D call. This CDR3 is built from 13 residues. The V and J ends lost 1 base and 2 bases respectively, with 5 bases between them. CDR1 SGHTA and CDR2 FQGNSA come from the germline V gene. This chain's CDR3 is CASSLGQQETQYF. In nucleotides, the CDR3 is TGTGCCAGCAGCTTAGGGCAGCAAGAGACCCAGTACTTC.

V and J are TRBV5-1 and TRBJ2-1; 10 bases are a match to TRBD2. Looked up from germline, CDR1 is SGHRS and CDR2 is YFSETQ. CDR3 length: 15 amino acids. The V segment lost 3 bases and the J segment 5 bases; nucleotides outside the gene matches: 5. DNA for the CDR3: TGCGCCAGCAGCTCCGGGACTAGCGTCCACAATGAGCAGTTCTTC. As protein: CASSSGTSVHNEQFF. The whole variable domain, filled in from reference TRBV5-1 and TRBJ2-1, reads KAGVTQTPRYLIKTRGQQVTLSCSPISGHRSVSWYQQTPGQGLQFLFEYFSETQRNKGNFPGRFSGRQFSNSRSEMNVSTLELGDSALYLCASSSGTSVHNEQFFGPGTRLTVL.

This chain links TRBV5-1 with TRBJ1-1, with a possible D match to TRBD1 (5 bases). Germline V gives CDR1 SGHRS, CDR2 YFSETQ. V was clipped by 2 bases and J by 0 bases, with 8 bases between them. This CDR3 spans 14 amino acids. CDR3 loop: CASSFRQMNTEAFF. DNA of the CDR3: TGCGCCAGCAGCTTTAGACAGATGAACACTGAAGCTTTCTTT.

V gene TRBV10-1 combines with J gene TRBJ1-4; 7 nucleotides align to TRBD1. Germline CDR1 reads WNHNN; CDR2 reads SYGVQD (reference sequence). CDR3 length: 13 amino acids. With V trimmed by 6 bases and J by 6 bases, 4 bases remained unmatched. CDR3 sequence (DNA): TGCGCCAGCAGAGGGGGCGCGGATGAAAAACTGTTTTTT. This translates into CASRGGADEKLFF.

The V call is TRBV18, the J call TRBJ1-1; 7 bases are shared with TRBD1. V dropped 4 bases and J dropped 1; count of bases not matched to a gene: 18. The CDR3 length is 19 residues. Germline lookup yields CDR1 KGHSH and CDR2 LQKENI. CDR3 amino acids: CASSLLAIHEQGSNTEAFF. CDR3 nucleotide sequence: TGTGCCAGCTCACTCCTAGCAATCCACGAACAGGGGTCGAACACTGAAGCTTTCTTT.

The rearrangement uses TRBV7-6 and TRBJ2-7; D may be TRBD1 (5 bases). CDR1 is SGHVS and CDR2 is FNYEAQ in the germline V gene. The CDR3 has 12 amino acids. Trimming left V 5 bases short and J 6 bases short, with 11 bases between. The CDR3 DNA reads TGTGCCAGCAGCCATCAGGGTAGCGAGCAGTACTTC. Amino acids: CASSHQGSEQYF. Drawing the rest from reference TRBV7-6 and TRBJ2-7, the complete variable domain is GAGVSQSPRYKVTKRGQDVALRCDPISGHVSLYWYRQALGQGPEFLTYFNYEAQQDKSGLPNDRFSAERPEGSISTLTIQRTEQRDSAMYRCASSHQGSEQYFGPGTRLTVT.

The chain has TRBV5-4 and TRBJ2-7, with 8 bases identical to TRBD2. This CDR3 spans 15 amino acids. From germline, CDR1 is SGHNT and CDR2 YYREEE (reference sequence). Trimming cost V 1 base and J 2 bases; bases outside gene matches: 5. The chain's CDR3 is CASSLLIGGAYEQYF. DNA of the CDR3: TGTGCCAGCAGCTTGCTAATCGGGGGGGCCTACGAGCAGTACTTC. The full variable domain, its missing parts supplied by reference TRBV5-4 and TRBJ2-7, is ETGVTQSPTHLIKTRGQQVTLRCSSQSGHNTVSWYQQALGQGPQFIFQYYREEENGRGNFPPRFSGLQFPNYSSELNVNALELDDSALYLCASSLLIGGAYEQYFGPGTRLTVT.

CDR3 bases: TGTGCCAGCAGCCAGGGGGGGGTATACAATGAGCAGTTCTTC. Protein sequence: CASSQGGVYNEQFF. The V call is TRBV4-2, the J call TRBJ2-1; 7 bases align to TRBD2. V lost 3 bases to trimming and J lost 4 bases; unmatched junction nucleotides: 3. The CDR3 is made up of 14 amino acids. Per germline, CDR1 LGHNA and CDR2 YNFKEQ.

The gene calls are TRBV7-2 and TRBJ1-6; TRBD1 might be the D (5 bases). The CDR3 has 16 residues. Per germline, CDR1 SGHTA and CDR2 FQGNSA. With 2 bases removed from V and 4 bases from J, the gap between germline ends came to 12 bases. The CDR3 bases are TGTGCCAGCAGCTTACGGTCTGGGGGGTATAATTCACCCCTCCACTTT. It translates to CASSLRSGGYNSPLHF. Filled out from reference TRBV7-2 and TRBJ1-6, the complete variable domain reads GAGVSQSPSNKVTEKGKDVELRCDPISGHTALYWYRQSLGQGLEFLIYFQGNSAPDKSGLPSDRFSAERTGGSVSTLTIQRTQQEDSAVYLCASSLRSGGYNSPLHFGNGTRLTVT.